This TCR beta chain stems from a study of blood T cells in healthy people across ages. With a J-beta primer mix and a sample-barcoded 5' primer, a second PCR ran about 6 to 11 cycles. MiXCR, run by TCRdb on the 5' RACE reads, gives a single entry per CDR3 protein. The data show around 500,000 distinct CDR3 sequences, 27% seen once. In this sample, this clonotype turned up many times. The CDR3 loop spans 14 amino acids. V lost 2 bases and J lost 4, with 12 bases in between. Germline assignment: CDR1 SGHRS and CDR2 YFSETQ. These data also formed part of another study, on T cells of mothers and their children.

This TCR was sampled from a boy aged 2 to 10 in good health. The chain joins TRBV5-1 to TRBJ1-2; D not certain. Material: blood. CDR3 sequence (DNA): TGCGCCAGCAGCTTAGCAGGAGAGGGCTATGGCTACACCTTC. Translating gives CASSLAGEGYGYTF. Using reference TRBV5-1 and TRBJ1-2 for the parts outside the CDR3, the full variable domain is KAGVTQTPRYLIKTRGQQVTLSCSPISGHRSVSWYQQTPGQGLQFLFEYFSETQRNKGNFPGRFSGRQFSNSRSEMNVSTLELGDSALYLCASSLAGEGYGYTFGSGTRLTVV.